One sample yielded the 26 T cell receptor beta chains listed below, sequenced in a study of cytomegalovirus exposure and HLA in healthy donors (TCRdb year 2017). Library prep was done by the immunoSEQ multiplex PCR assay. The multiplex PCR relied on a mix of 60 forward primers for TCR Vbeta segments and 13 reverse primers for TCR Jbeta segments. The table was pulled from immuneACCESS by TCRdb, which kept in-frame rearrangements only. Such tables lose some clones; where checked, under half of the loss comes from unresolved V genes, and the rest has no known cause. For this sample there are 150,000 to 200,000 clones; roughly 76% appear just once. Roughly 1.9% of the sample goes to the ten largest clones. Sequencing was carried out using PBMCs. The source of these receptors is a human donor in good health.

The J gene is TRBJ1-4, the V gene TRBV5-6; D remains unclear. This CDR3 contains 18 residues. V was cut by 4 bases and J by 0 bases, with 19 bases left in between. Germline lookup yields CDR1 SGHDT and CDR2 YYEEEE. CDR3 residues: CASSRRWPADSTNEKLFF. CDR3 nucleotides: TGTGCCAGCAGCCGAAGATGGCCCGCGGACTCAACTAATGAAAAACTGTTTTTT. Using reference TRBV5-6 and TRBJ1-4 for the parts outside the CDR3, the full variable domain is DAGVTQSPTHLIKTRGQQVTLRCSPKSGHDTVSWYQQALGQGPQFIFQYYEEEERQRGNFPDRFSGHQFPNYSSELNVNALLLGDSALYLCASSRRWPADSTNEKLFFGSGTQLSVL.

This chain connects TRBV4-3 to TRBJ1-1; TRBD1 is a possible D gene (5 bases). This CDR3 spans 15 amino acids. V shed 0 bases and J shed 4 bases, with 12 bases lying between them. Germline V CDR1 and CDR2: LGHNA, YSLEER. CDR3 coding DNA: TGCGCCAGCAGCCAAGACCCAGGGTGGGGCACTGAAGCTTTCTTT. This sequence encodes CASSQDPGWGTEAFF.

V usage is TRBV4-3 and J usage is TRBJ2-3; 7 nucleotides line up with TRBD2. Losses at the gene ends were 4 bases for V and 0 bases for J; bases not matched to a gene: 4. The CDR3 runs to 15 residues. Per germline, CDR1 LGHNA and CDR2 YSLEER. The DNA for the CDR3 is TGCGCCAGCAGCCTCCAGCGGGAAAGCACAGATACGCAGTATTTT. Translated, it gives CASSLQRESTDTQYF.

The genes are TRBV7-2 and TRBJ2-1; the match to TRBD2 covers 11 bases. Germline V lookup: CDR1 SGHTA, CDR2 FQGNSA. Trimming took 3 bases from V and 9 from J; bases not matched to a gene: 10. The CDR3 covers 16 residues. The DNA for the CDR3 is TGTGCCAGCAGCTTTAGCGGGGGGGCGGGATCCGGTGAGCAGTTCTTC. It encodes CASSFSGGAGSGEQFF.

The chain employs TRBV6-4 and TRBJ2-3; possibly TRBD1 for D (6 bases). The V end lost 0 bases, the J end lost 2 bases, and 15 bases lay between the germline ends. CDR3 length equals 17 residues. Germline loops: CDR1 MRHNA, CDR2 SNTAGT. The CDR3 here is CASSDSRGGDNTDTQYF. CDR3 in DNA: TGTGCCAGCAGTGACTCCCGAGGGGGAGATAACACAGATACGCAGTATTTT.

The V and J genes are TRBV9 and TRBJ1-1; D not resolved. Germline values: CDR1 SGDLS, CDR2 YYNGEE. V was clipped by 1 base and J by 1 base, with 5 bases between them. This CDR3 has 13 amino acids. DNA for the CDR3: TGTGCCAGCAGCGTAACTTCGAACACTGAAGCTTTCTTT. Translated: CASSVTSNTEAFF.

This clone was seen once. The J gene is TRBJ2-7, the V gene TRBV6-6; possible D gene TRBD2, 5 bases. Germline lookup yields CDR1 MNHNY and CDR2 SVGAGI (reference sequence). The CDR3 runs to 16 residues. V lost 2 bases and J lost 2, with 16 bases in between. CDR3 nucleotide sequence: TGTGCCAGCAGTTACCCGACGGACGGAGGCACCTACGAGCAGTACTTC. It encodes CASSYPTDGGTYEQYF.

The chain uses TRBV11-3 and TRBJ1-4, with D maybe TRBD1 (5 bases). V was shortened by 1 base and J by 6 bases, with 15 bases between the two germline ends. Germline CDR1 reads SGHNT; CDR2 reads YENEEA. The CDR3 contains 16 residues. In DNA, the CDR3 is TGTGCCAGCAGCTTAGCCACATGGGGCCCTTATGAAAAACTGTTTTTT. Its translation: CASSLATWGPYEKLFF. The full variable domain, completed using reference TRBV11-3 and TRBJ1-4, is EAGVVQSPRYKIIEKKQPVAFWCNPISGHNTLYWYLQNLGQGPELLIRYENEEAVDDSQLPKDRFSAERLKGVDSTLKIQPAELGDSAVYLCASSLATWGPYEKLFFGSGTQLSVL.

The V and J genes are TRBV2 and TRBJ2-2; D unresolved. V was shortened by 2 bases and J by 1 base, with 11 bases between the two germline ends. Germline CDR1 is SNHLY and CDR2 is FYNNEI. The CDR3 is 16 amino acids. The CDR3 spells CASSERPPGNTGELFF. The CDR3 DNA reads TGTGCCAGCAGTGAACGCCCCCCAGGGAACACCGGGGAGCTGTTTTTT.

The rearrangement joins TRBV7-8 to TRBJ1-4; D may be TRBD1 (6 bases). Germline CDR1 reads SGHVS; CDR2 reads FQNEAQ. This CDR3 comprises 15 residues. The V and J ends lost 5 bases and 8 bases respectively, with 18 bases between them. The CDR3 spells CASSNLYREYEKLFF. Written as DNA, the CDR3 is TGTGCCAGCAGCAACCTATACAGGGAATACGAAAAACTGTTTTTT.

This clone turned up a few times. CDR3 amino acids: CASSSGGETQYF. The CDR3 DNA reads TGTGCCAGCAGCTCAGGAGGGGAGACCCAGTACTTC. The chain carries TRBV5-4 and TRBJ2-5, with a tentative D call TRBD2 (6 bases). CDR1 and CDR2 (germline): SGHNT, YYREEE (reference sequence). The CDR3 length is 12 residues. V lost 3 bases, J lost 5 bases, and 8 bases lay in between.

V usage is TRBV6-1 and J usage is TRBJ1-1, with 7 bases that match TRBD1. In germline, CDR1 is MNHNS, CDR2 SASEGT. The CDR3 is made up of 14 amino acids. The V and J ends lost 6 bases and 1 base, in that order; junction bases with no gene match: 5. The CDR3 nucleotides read TGTGCCAGCAGGGGGGACAGACAGAACACTGAAGCTTTCTTT. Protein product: CASRGDRQNTEAFF.

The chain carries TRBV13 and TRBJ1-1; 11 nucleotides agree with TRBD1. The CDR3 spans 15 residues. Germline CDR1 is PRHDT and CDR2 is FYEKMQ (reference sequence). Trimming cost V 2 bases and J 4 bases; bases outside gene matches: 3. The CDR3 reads CASSLIGTGGTEAFF. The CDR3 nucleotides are TGTGCCAGCAGCTTAATTGGGACAGGGGGCACTGAAGCTTTCTTT.

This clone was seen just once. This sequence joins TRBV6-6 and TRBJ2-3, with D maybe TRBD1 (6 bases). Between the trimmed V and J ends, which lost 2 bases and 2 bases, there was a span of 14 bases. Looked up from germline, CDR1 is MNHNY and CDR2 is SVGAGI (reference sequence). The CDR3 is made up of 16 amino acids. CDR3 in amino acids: CASSYDRLEFTDTQYF. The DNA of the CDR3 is TGTGCCAGCAGTTACGACAGGTTGGAGTTCACAGATACGCAGTATTTT.

The CDR3 sequence: CASSLGQGENTEAFF. CDR3 DNA: TGCGCCAGCAGCCTAGGACAGGGAGAGAACACTGAAGCTTTCTTT. This chain joins TRBV5-1 and TRBJ1-1, with 8 nucleotides matching TRBD1. The CDR3 extends over 15 amino acids. V lost 4 bases and J lost 1; bases outside the gene matches: 6. Germline V gene data show CDR1 as SGHRS and CDR2 as YFSETQ.

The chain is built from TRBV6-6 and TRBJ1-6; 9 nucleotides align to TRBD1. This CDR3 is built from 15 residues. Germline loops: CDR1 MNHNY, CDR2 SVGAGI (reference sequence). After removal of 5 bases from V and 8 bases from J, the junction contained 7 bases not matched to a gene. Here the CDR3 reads CASSTGQGNDSPLHF. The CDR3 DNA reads TGTGCCAGCAGTACCGGACAGGGGAATGATTCACCCCTCCACTTT.

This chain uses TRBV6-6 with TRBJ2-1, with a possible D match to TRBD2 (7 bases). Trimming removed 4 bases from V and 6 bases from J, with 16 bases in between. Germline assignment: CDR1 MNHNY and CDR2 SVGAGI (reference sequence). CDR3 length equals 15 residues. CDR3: CASSWEGGPFNEQFF. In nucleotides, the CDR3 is TGTGCCAGCAGTTGGGAGGGGGGGCCCTTCAATGAGCAGTTCTTC.

In nucleotides, the CDR3 is TGTGCCATCAGTCAACAGGGGAACACCGGGGAGCTGTTTTTT. Its translation: CAISQQGNTGELFF. This chain joins TRBV10-3 and TRBJ2-2; tentatively, D is TRBD1 (6 bases). Germline V CDR1 and CDR2: ENHRY, SYGVKD. This CDR3 is built from 14 residues. The V and J ends lost 5 bases and 1 base respectively, with 8 bases between them.

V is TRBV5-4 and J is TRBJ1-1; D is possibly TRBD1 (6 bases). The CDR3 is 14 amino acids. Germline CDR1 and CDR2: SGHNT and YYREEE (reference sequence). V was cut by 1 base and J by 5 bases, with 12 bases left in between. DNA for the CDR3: TGTGCCAGCAGCTTGTTCGGACAGTCAACTGAAGCTTTCTTT. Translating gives CASSLFGQSTEAFF.

The CDR3 coding sequence is TGTGCCAGCTCACCTGTTACGACAGTTGATAATTCACCCCTCCACTTT. Encoded protein: CASSPVTTVDNSPLHF. V usage is TRBV18 and J usage is TRBJ1-6, with a possible D match to TRBD1 (5 bases). Germline V gene sequence: CDR1 KGHSH, CDR2 LQKENI. The CDR3 is 16 residues long. Trimming shortened V by 3 bases and J by 5 bases, and 14 bases separated the two germline ends.

As DNA, the CDR3 is TGTGCCAGCAGTCTTGACAGAGGCAAAGCTTTCTTT. Translating it yields CASSLDRGKAFF. This chain uses TRBV6-5 with TRBJ1-1, with D perhaps TRBD1 (5 bases). The CDR3 totals 12 residues. Germline V gives CDR1 MNHEY, CDR2 SVGAGI. The ends were cut back, 5 bases at V and 9 bases at J, with 13 bases in the middle.

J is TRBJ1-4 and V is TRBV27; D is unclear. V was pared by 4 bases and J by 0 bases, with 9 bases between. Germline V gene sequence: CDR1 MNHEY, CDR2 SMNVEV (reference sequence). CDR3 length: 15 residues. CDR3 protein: CASSSYGATNEKLFF. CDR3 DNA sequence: TGTGCCAGCAGTTCCTACGGTGCAACTAATGAAAAACTGTTTTTT.

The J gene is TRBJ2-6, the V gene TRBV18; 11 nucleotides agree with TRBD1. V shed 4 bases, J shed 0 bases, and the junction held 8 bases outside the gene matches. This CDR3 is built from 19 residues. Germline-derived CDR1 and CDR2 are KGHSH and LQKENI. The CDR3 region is CASSQVVGTGGSGANVLTF. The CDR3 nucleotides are TGTGCCAGCTCACAAGTCGTAGGGACAGGGGGCTCTGGGGCCAACGTCCTGACTTTC. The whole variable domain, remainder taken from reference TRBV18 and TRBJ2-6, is NAGVMQNPRHLVRRRGQEARLRCSPMKGHSHVYWYRQLPEEGLKFMVYLQKENIIDESGMPKERFSAEFPKEGPSILRIQQVVRGDSAAYFCASSQVVGTGGSGANVLTFGAGSRLTVL.

CDR3 in amino acids: CASSPRPGASTNEKLFF. CDR3 in DNA: TGTGCCAGCAGCCCCCGGCCAGGGGCGAGTACTAATGAAAAACTGTTTTTT. The chain couples TRBV9 to TRBJ1-4, with D perhaps matching TRBD1 (6 bases). Germline V gene lookup returns CDR1 SGDLS and CDR2 YYNGEE. The germline V and J ends were trimmed by 4 bases and 2 bases, with 18 bases remaining between them. The CDR3 loop spans 17 amino acids.

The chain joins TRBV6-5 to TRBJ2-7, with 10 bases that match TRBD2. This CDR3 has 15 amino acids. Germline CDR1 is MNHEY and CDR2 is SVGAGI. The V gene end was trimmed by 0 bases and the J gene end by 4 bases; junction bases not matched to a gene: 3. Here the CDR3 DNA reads TGTGCCAGCAGTTACTCCGAGACTAGCGGGTACGAGCAGTACTTC. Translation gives CASSYSETSGYEQYF.

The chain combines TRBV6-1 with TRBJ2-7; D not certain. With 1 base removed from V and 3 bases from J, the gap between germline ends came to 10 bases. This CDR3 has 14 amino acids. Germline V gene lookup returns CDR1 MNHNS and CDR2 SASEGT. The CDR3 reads CASSEGQNLYEQYF. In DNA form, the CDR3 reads TGTGCCAGCAGTGAAGGGCAGAACCTCTACGAGCAGTACTTC.